The clone carrying this T cell receptor (beta chain) was counted a single time. From germline, CDR1 is LGHDT and CDR2 YNNKEL (reference sequence). The CDR3 covers 19 residues. Trimming left V 1 base short and J 0 bases short, with 20 bases between. These data come from a study of blood T cell repertoires in COVID-19. Study at large: Researchers got acute and convalescent COVID-19 samples from the United States, Italy and Spain. The cDNA or gDNA used as material had been derived from T cells, B-cell-depleted T cells, or PBMCs.

Some clones are missing from TCRdb's copy, which holds only in-frame ones; the method was immunoSEQ multiplex PCR. The table includes 200,000 to 300,000 clones, about 83% detected once. Those who participated ranged in age from roughly 18 to 90 years and resided in about two dozen US areas. Cohort placement rested on clinical history that participants reported themselves. The source of this sequence is a middle-aged woman who had been exposed to COVID-19. This chain joins TRBV3-1 (or the pseudogene TRBV3-2) and TRBJ2-3; D unresolved. What was sequenced was PBMCs or T cells enriched from blood (not recorded which). The CDR3 sequence is CASSQALTNPRWSTDTQYF. The CDR3 DNA reads as TGTGCCAGCAGCCAAGCGCTAACGAACCCCCGGTGGAGCACAGATACGCAGTATTTT.